These 8 T cell receptor beta chains were all obtained from the same sample, sequenced in a study of CD8+ T cells in alopecia areata (dated by TCRdb to about 2018). Libraries were prepared through the immunoSEQ multiplex PCR assay. For TCR sequencing, RNA was extracted from every sample and reverse transcribed into cDNA to serve as template. TCRdb took this table from immuneACCESS and kept in-frame rearrangements with V and J called. Such tables lack part of the clones; where checked against another copy, unresolved V genes explain under half of the gap, and the rest is unexplained. Across this sample there are around 140,000 clones, with 47% seen only once. The top ten clones comprise around 6.8% of the sample. Sequenced material: CD4+ T cells sorted from blood. Receptor source: a human donor with alopecia areata.

The CDR3 nucleotides are TGTGCCAGCGGGGGAGCTAGCACAGATACGCAGTATTTT. This sequence encodes CASGGASTDTQYF. This sequence joins TRBV9 and TRBJ2-3; D is possibly TRBD1 or TRBD2 (5 bases each). Trimming took 7 bases from V and 0 from J, leaving 9 bases between them. The CDR3 is 13 amino acids. Germline assignment: CDR1 SGDLS and CDR2 YYNGEE.

The V call is TRBV28, the J call TRBJ1-2; 7 nucleotides align to TRBD1. The CDR3 contains 15 residues. Germline assignment: CDR1 MDHEN and CDR2 SYDVKM. The V gene end was trimmed by 2 bases and the J gene end by 8 bases; junction bases not matched to a gene: 11. In DNA form, the CDR3 reads TGTGCCAGCAGTTTAGTCTACGGGACAGAGACGGGCTACACCTTC. The encoded protein is CASSLVYGTETGYTF.

The chain is built from TRBV2 and TRBJ2-7; 8 nucleotides match TRBD2. Germline V CDR1 and CDR2: SNHLY, FYNNEI. The CDR3 is 16 amino acids. V shed 2 bases, J shed 3 bases, and the junction held 9 bases outside the gene matches. In DNA form, the CDR3 reads TGTGCCAGCAGTGAACCCGGGGGGGCGCAAAGCTACGAGCAGTACTTC. It yields the protein CASSEPGGAQSYEQYF.

The chain combines TRBV28 with TRBJ2-2, with a possible D match to TRBD2 (5 bases). Germline lookup yields CDR1 MDHEN and CDR2 SYDVKM. Between the trimmed V and J ends, which lost 8 bases and 9 bases, there was a span of 22 bases. This CDR3 has 15 residues. The CDR3, as DNA: TGTGCCAGCGGCACCGCCGGGATGGTTGCCTGGGAGCTGTTTTTT. It is translated as CASGTAGMVAWELFF. Supplemented by reference TRBV28 and TRBJ2-2, the full variable domain reads DVKVTQSSRYLVKRTGEKVFLECVQDMDHENMFWYRQDPGLGLRLIYFSYDVKMKEKGDIPEGYSVSREKKERFSLILESASTNQTSMYLCASGTAGMVAWELFFGEGSRLTVL.

This clone appeared a few times. The chain couples TRBV18 to TRBJ1-5, with 8 nucleotides matching TRBD1. Per germline, CDR1 KGHSH and CDR2 LQKENI. The CDR3 has 14 amino acids. J gave up 7 bases and V 3 bases, and 5 bases lay outside the gene matches. Written as DNA, the CDR3 is TGTGCCAGCTCACCGGGACAGGCCGTCCAGCCCCAGCATTTT. This translates into CASSPGQAVQPQHF.

The chain carries TRBV7-9 and TRBJ2-7, with 8 bases fitting TRBD1. This CDR3 region has 16 residues. Germline values: CDR1 SEHNR, CDR2 FQNEAQ (reference sequence). With 6 bases clipped from V and 4 bases from J, the junction kept 14 bases outside the gene matches. The CDR3 spells CASRSLTGESWYEQYF. Written as DNA, the CDR3 is TGTGCCAGCAGAAGTCTGACAGGGGAAAGTTGGTACGAGCAGTACTTC.

The chain uses TRBV6-1 and TRBJ2-7, with 8 bases fitting TRBD2. CDR3 length: 15 residues. In germline, CDR1 is MNHNS, CDR2 SASEGT. Unmatched junction bases numbered 13, after V lost 7 bases and J lost 5 bases. CDR3 bases: TGTGCCAGCACCCTCCCGGGACTAGGATCCAACGAGCAGTACTTC. It is translated as CASTLPGLGSNEQYF.

This clone was seen a handful of times. The chain uses TRBV7-2 and TRBJ1-5, with 8 bases aligning to TRBD1. Germline V gene sequence: CDR1 SGHTA, CDR2 FQGNSA. CDR3 length: 17 amino acids. Trimming at V came to 4 bases and at J to 2 bases, leaving 10 bases not matched to a gene. The CDR3 coding sequence is TGTGCCAGCAGCTGGTGGACAGGGACTCTTGGCAATCAGCCCCAGCATTTT. Translating gives CASSWWTGTLGNQPQHF.